The present TCR beta chain was sequenced within a study of OX40 agonist ivuxolimab in advanced cancers. Sequencing was performed with immunoSEQ multiplex PCR; in TCRdb, only in-frame clones are kept and a portion is missing. The data hold around 56,000 clones, with roughly 90% observed a single time. Looked up from germline, CDR1 is SNHLY and CDR2 is FYNNEI. Between the trimmed V and J ends, which lost 5 bases and 2 bases, there was a span of 10 bases. This CDR3 comprises 13 residues. This TCR was recovered from an adult with an advanced solid tumor such as melanoma, head and neck, liver or kidney cancer. The rearrangement joins TRBV2 to TRBJ2-7; no reliable D call. Sequences were derived from CD4+ or CD8+ T cells sorted from blood, sampled in a trial of the OX40 agonist ivuxolimab. The CDR3 DNA sequence: TGTGCCAGCAGTTCACGGGTTCCCTACGAGCAGTACTTC. Protein: CASSSRVPYEQYF.